This TCR beta chain is drawn from a study of memory CD4+ T cells and cytomegalovirus serostatus. As for the study in general: Donors were healthy Belgian adults, about ten CMV seropositive and 20 to 25 seronegative.

Using immunoSEQ multiplex PCR, the repertoire was profiled, and TCRdb retains in-frame clones only, with some absent. The sample carries around 57,000 clones, around 82% recorded once. Single viable CD3+CD4+CD8-CD45RO+ cells were sorted as the memory CD4+ T cells. Sequencing was done on a sample of memory CD4+ T cells from blood. The sequence was obtained from an adult in good health and CMV-seronegative. Some clones in this sample may be carry-over from other donors' samples.

CDR3 sequence (DNA): TGTGCCTGGTCCCCGGGCGGATTCTCCTACGAGCAGTACTTC. This codes for CAWSPGGFSYEQYF. This rearrangement joins TRBV30 to TRBJ2-7; no definite D call. V dropped 5 bases and J dropped 0 bases, with 14 bases sitting between them. The CDR3 loop spans 14 amino acids. In germline, CDR1 is GTSNPN, CDR2 SVGIG (reference sequence).